Reported below is one TCR beta chain. The antigen remains unidentified. As defined, naive CD8 cells were CD45RO-negative and positively selected for CCR7, with terminally differentiated effector memory CD45RA+ cells excluded. The sample originates from a study of shared clonotypes between healthy human individuals. General study results and limits: Four donors had around 5% of their naive CD4 clonotypes in common.

Deletions cut 5 bases from V and 6 bases from J, with 23 bases between. This CDR3 comprises 16 residues. The germline V gene has CDR1 MDHEN and CDR2 SYDVKM. This was a deep-level run. A 200 ng quantity of DNA, roughly 30,000 T cell genomes, went into the sorted-subset replicate PCRs. Measured with immunoSEQ multiplex PCR; TCRdb has only the in-frame clones, and not every one. The sample carries about 820,000 clones, about 92% recorded once. The source is a man aged 30-40 years in good health. The material sequenced was naive CD8+ T cells sorted from blood. The V and J genes are TRBV28 and TRBJ2-7; either TRBD1 or TRBD2 may supply D (5 bases each). This CDR3 is CASSTNIRDRALEQYF. CDR3 bases: TGTGCCAGCAGTACCAACATCCGGGACCGGGCTCTCGAGCAGTACTTC.